This T cell receptor (beta chain) was identified during a study of cytomegalovirus exposure and HLA in healthy donors. Study at large: There were a few hundred genotyped donors. Of these, roughly 82% fell in the genetic ancestry cluster associated with self-reported Caucasian donors. Findings of the study overall: Productive rates of about 90% or about 30% were seen for most TCR beta V segments in an earlier analysis. What TCR beta sequences reportedly achieved was accurate prediction of HLA-A and HLA-B alleles in most subjects. The likely origin of a cluster of highly shared sequence variants was a sequencing artifact.

J was trimmed by 14 bases and V by 8 bases; bases with no gene match: 7. CDR1 and CDR2 (germline): MNHEY, SMNVEV (reference sequence). The CDR3 consists of 12 residues. In the PCR, 60 Vbeta and 13 Jbeta primers were used. The assay was immunoSEQ multiplex PCR, and TCRdb's table has in-frame clones only and misses some. Of 90,000 to 100,000 clones in the sample, around 77% were seen once. Details on this clone: What it binds is unknown.

The genes are TRBV27 and TRBJ1-6, with 9 positions matching TRBD1. The sequence came from a female donor in good health and CMV-seronegative. Sequenced material: PBMCs. The DNA for the CDR3 is TGTGCCAGCGGACAGGGGAAGGGAACCCTCCACTTT. Encoded protein: CASGQGKGTLHF.